Each of the 32 T cell receptor beta chains below was sequenced from the same sample in a study of cytotoxic CD8 clonotypes in ibrutinib-treated CLL. Produced via immunoSEQ multiplex PCR; TCRdb's table is partial and in-frame only. The sample has some 81,000 clones, 70% to 80% seen once. Source: PBMCs, taken after 12 months of ibrutinib treatment. The receptors stem from a human donor with chronic lymphocytic leukemia.

This clone has just one count. The chain joins TRBV6-6 to TRBJ2-1; tentatively, D is TRBD1 (7 bases). The germline V gene encodes CDR1 MNHNY and CDR2 SVGAGI (reference sequence). V lost 7 bases to trimming and J lost 0 bases, with 13 bases between them. CDR3 length: 15 residues. CDR3 DNA: TGTGCCAGCACCGGGGGACAGAGCTCCTACAATGAGCAGTTCTTC. Amino acids: CASTGGQSSYNEQFF.

This clone was picked up a small number of times. This sequence joins TRBV19 and TRBJ2-5; 9 bases match TRBD1. V shed 3 bases and J 1 base; nucleotides not matched to a gene: 0. The CDR3 is made up of 14 amino acids. CDR1 is LNHDA and CDR2 is SQIVND in the germline V gene (reference sequence). DNA for the CDR3: TGTGCCAGTAGTATGGACAGGGGCCAAGAGACCCAGTACTTC. It translates to CASSMDRGQETQYF.

The V call is TRBV5-4, the J call TRBJ1-1; tentatively, D is TRBD1 (5 bases). V was clipped by 0 bases and J by 4 bases, with 10 bases between them. Per the germline V gene, CDR1 is SGHNT and CDR2 is YYREEE (reference sequence). The CDR3 has 14 residues. As DNA, the CDR3 is TGTGCCAGCAGCTTGGGCTGGGGCGGCACTGAAGCTTTCTTT. This translates into CASSLGWGGTEAFF. Complete variable domain (other parts from reference TRBV5-4 and TRBJ1-1): ETGVTQSPTHLIKTRGQQVTLRCSSQSGHNTVSWYQQALGQGPQFIFQYYREEENGRGNFPPRFSGLQFPNYSSELNVNALELDDSALYLCASSLGWGGTEAFFGQGTRLTVV.

This clone appeared a few times. This chain uses TRBV7-9 with TRBJ1-2; D is unclear. Deletions cut 4 bases from V and 3 bases from J, with 6 bases between. Germline V gene lookup returns CDR1 SEHNR and CDR2 FQNEAQ (reference sequence). This CDR3 has 12 amino acids. As DNA, the CDR3 is TGTGCCAGCAGCTGGGCGGACTATGGCTACACCTTC. It yields the protein CASSWADYGYTF. Supplemented by reference TRBV7-9 and TRBJ1-2, the full variable domain reads DTGVSQNPRHKITKRGQNVTFRCDPISEHNRLYWYRQTLGQGPEFLTYFQNEAQLEKSRLLSDRFSAERPKGSFSTLEIQRTEQGDSAMYLCASSWADYGYTFGSGTRLTVV.

The chain links TRBV7-3 to TRBJ2-2; no firm D call. This CDR3 contains 14 residues. Germline V gene data show CDR1 as SGHTA and CDR2 as FQGTGA. V was cut by 5 bases and J by 2 bases, with 9 bases left in between. This chain's CDR3 is CASSIGPNTGELFF. DNA for the CDR3: TGTGCCAGCAGCATTGGGCCAAACACCGGGGAGCTGTTTTTT.

The CDR3 reads CASSLGTNYEQYF. The CDR3, as DNA: TGTGCCAGCAGCTTAGGGACAAACTACGAGCAGTACTTC. The chain employs TRBV7-3 and TRBJ2-7; D might be TRBD1 (6 bases). V was trimmed by 2 bases and J by 3 bases, leaving 8 bases between them. Germline V gene data show CDR1 as SGHTA and CDR2 as FQGTGA. The CDR3 is 13 residues long.

The chain links TRBV6-6 to TRBJ2-7; D remains unclear. This CDR3 spans 12 amino acids. V shed 2 bases and J shed 4 bases, with 6 bases lying between them. Germline V gene data show CDR1 as MNHNY and CDR2 as SVGAGI (reference sequence). CDR3 protein: CASSYASYEQYF. The CDR3, as DNA: TGTGCCAGCAGTTACGCTTCATACGAGCAGTACTTC.

The rearrangement links TRBV7-2 to TRBJ2-6, with D unclear. Trimming removed 7 bases from V and 0 bases from J, with 7 bases in between. This CDR3 is built from 14 residues. Germline assignment: CDR1 SGHTA and CDR2 FQGNSA. The CDR3 DNA reads as TGTGCCAGCACCCCGCGCTCTGGGGCCAACGTCCTGACTTTC. It encodes CASTPRSGANVLTF.

The DNA for the CDR3 is TGTGCCACCGCGTGGGGAGGCAATCAGCCCCAGCATTTT. Encoded protein: CATAWGGNQPQHF. The chain recombines TRBV16 with TRBJ1-5; no definite D call. Germline CDR1 reads KGHSY; CDR2 reads FQNENV. This CDR3 region has 13 residues. V lost 10 bases, J lost 2 bases, and 12 bases lay in between.

This chain connects TRBV6-5 to TRBJ2-7, with 12 positions matching TRBD2. CDR3 size: 14 residues. V trimming: 4 bases; J trimming: 4 bases; junction bases outside the gene matches: 2. In germline, CDR1 is MNHEY, CDR2 SVGAGI. The CDR3 DNA is TGTGCCAGCAGTTCGACTAGCGGGGGATACGAGCAGTACTTC. The encoded protein is CASSSTSGGYEQYF.

This clone was recorded many times. This rearrangement joins TRBV28 to TRBJ1-6, with D perhaps matching TRBD1 (6 bases). The CDR3 sequence is 12 residues long. Germline CDR1 is MDHEN and CDR2 is SYDVKM. V was shortened by 8 bases and J by 9 bases, with 11 bases between the two germline ends. In nucleotides, the CDR3 is TGTGCCAGCGGGGAGGGGGTTTCACCCCTCCACTTT. It translates to CASGEGVSPLHF.

The chain joins TRBV27 to TRBJ2-6, with D unclear. The V end lost 3 bases, the J end lost 4 bases, and 10 bases lay between the germline ends. The CDR3 length is 15 residues. Germline lookup yields CDR1 MNHEY and CDR2 SMNVEV (reference sequence). The DNA for the CDR3 is TGTGCCAGCAGTTTGGGCCCCCGAGGGGCCAACGTCCTGACTTTC. Translating gives CASSLGPRGANVLTF.

The chain combines TRBV9 with TRBJ2-1; 15 positions agree with TRBD2. Germline assignment: CDR1 SGDLS and CDR2 YYNGEE. The junction had 5 bases not matched to a gene; V was cut back by 4 bases and J by 6 bases. The CDR3 loop spans 16 amino acids. The CDR3 is CASSLRTSGGANEQFF. DNA of the CDR3: TGTGCCAGCAGCCTCCGGACTAGCGGGGGGGCCAATGAGCAGTTCTTC.

This rearrangement joins TRBV6-5 to TRBJ2-1; tentative D call: TRBD2 (5 bases). CDR1 is MNHEY, CDR2 SVGAGI, per germline. Trimming took off 6 bases at V and 10 bases at J, with 16 bases between the two ends. The CDR3 runs 13 residues. The chain's CDR3 is CASSREYDGEQFF. In nucleotides, the CDR3 is TGTGCCAGCAGCCGGGAATACGACGGAGAGCAGTTCTTC.

This chain links TRBV7-9 with TRBJ2-7; weak D call: TRBD1 (6 bases). V was pared by 5 bases and J by 4 bases, with 15 bases between. The germline V gene encodes CDR1 SEHNR and CDR2 FQNEAQ (reference sequence). This CDR3 is 14 amino acids long. The CDR3 DNA follows: TGTGCCAGCAGCACCACAGGGTCGGGGTACGAGCAGTACTTC. Its translation is CASSTTGSGYEQYF.

V usage is TRBV13 and J usage is TRBJ2-3, with D perhaps matching TRBD2 (5 bases). Trimming left V 5 bases short and J 6 bases short, with 18 bases between. The CDR3 covers 15 residues. Germline loops: CDR1 PRHDT, CDR2 FYEKMQ (reference sequence). The CDR3 region is CASSPEGVGSDTQYF. CDR3 coding DNA: TGTGCCAGCAGCCCCGAGGGTGTGGGCTCCGATACGCAGTATTTT.

The chain couples TRBV4-2 to TRBJ2-2; 8 nucleotides line up with TRBD2. Looked up from germline, CDR1 is LGHNA and CDR2 is YNFKEQ. This CDR3 is 16 amino acids long. V shed 8 bases and J 3 bases; nucleotides not matched to a gene: 11. In DNA form, the CDR3 reads TGTGCCAGCGGATCAGCGGGGGCCCCCCACACCGGGGAGCTGTTTTTT. Translation gives CASGSAGAPHTGELFF.

This clone showed up just a few times. This chain joins TRBV18 and TRBJ2-6; D is tentatively TRBD1 or TRBD2 (5 bases each). The CDR3 consists of 16 residues. Germline CDR1 KGHSH, CDR2 LQKENI. V lost 5 bases and J 2 bases, leaving 13 bases between the germline ends. The CDR3 reads CASSEPGAPGANVLTF. Here the CDR3 DNA reads TGTGCCAGCTCAGAGCCCGGGGCCCCTGGGGCCAACGTCCTGACTTTC.

The J gene is TRBJ1-3, the V gene TRBV19; D not resolved. Germline CDR1 and CDR2: LNHDA and SQIVND (reference sequence). There are 13 residues in the CDR3. V was cut by 6 bases and J by 0 bases, with 6 bases left in between. The CDR3 is CASRPGSGNTIYF. The CDR3 DNA reads TGTGCCAGTAGACCAGGCTCTGGAAACACCATATATTTT.

The chain carries TRBV5-1 and TRBJ1-1; TRBD1 agrees at 7 bases. V gave up 4 bases and J gave up 9 bases; unmatched junction bases: 18. The CDR3 totals 16 residues. Germline V gives CDR1 SGHRS, CDR2 YFSETQ. CDR3 residues: CASSPYLQGSLTKAFF. The CDR3 bases are TGCGCCAGCAGCCCCTACCTACAGGGGAGCCTAACCAAAGCTTTCTTT.

The rearrangement joins TRBV7-3 to TRBJ2-5; D gene unclear. Trimming took 5 bases from V and 1 from J, leaving 14 bases between them. Germline CDR1 is SGHTA and CDR2 is FQGTGA. This CDR3 is 15 amino acids long. Here the CDR3 DNA reads TGTGCCAGCAGCCCAACGCGAGGCGGCCAAGAGACCCAGTACTTC. Residues: CASSPTRGGQETQYF.

V usage is TRBV6-5 and J usage is TRBJ2-3, with D possibly called TRBD1 or TRBD2 (5 bases each). Germline V gene data show CDR1 as MNHEY and CDR2 as SVGAGI. The V end was cut by 5 bases, the J end by 9 bases, with 18 bases between. The CDR3 has 14 residues. CDR3 in DNA: TGTGCCAGCAGTCCCCCCCGTGGGGGATACACGCAGTATTTT. This sequence encodes CASSPPRGGYTQYF.

V gene TRBV28 combines with J gene TRBJ2-1; the D gene is possibly TRBD1 (6 bases). Germline assignment: CDR1 MDHEN and CDR2 SYDVKM. V was cut by 2 bases and J by 6 bases, with 14 bases left in between. The CDR3 contains 15 residues. The CDR3 region has the DNA TGTGCCAGCAGTTTACGGCTAGGACAGCGCAATGAGCAGTTCTTC. Its protein product is CASSLRLGQRNEQFF. Together with reference TRBV28 and TRBJ2-1, the CDR3 gives the full variable domain: DVKVTQSSRYLVKRTGEKVFLECVQDMDHENMFWYRQDPGLGLRLIYFSYDVKMKEKGDIPEGYSVSREKKERFSLILESASTNQTSMYLCASSLRLGQRNEQFFGPGTRLTVL.

This clone occurred a few times. CDR3: CASSPGQGSSYEQYF. The DNA for the CDR3 is TGTGCCAGCTCACCCGGACAGGGGAGCTCCTACGAGCAGTACTTC. The V call is TRBV18, the J call TRBJ2-7; 9 nucleotides align to TRBD1. Germline CDR1 is KGHSH and CDR2 is LQKENI. The V and J ends lost 3 bases and 0 bases, in that order; junction bases with no gene match: 3. CDR3 size: 15 residues.

This clone turned up a few times. The chain couples TRBV7-6 to TRBJ1-1; D ambiguous. Germline V gene sequence: CDR1 SGHVS, CDR2 FNYEAQ. Between the trimmed V and J ends, which lost 0 bases and 3 bases, there was a span of 8 bases. The CDR3 covers 14 residues. The CDR3, as DNA: TGTGCCAGCAGCTTAGCGTCCGGGGACACTGAAGCTTTCTTT. It specifies CASSLASGDTEAFF.

The rearrangement links TRBV11-2 to TRBJ1-1, with D maybe TRBD1 (6 bases). Trimming cost V 5 bases and J 12 bases, with 16 bases left between them. The CDR3 sequence is 12 residues long. The germline CDR1 and CDR2 sequences are SGHAT and FQNNGV. The CDR3 DNA sequence: TGTGCCAGCAGCCCCACAGGGCTCGTCTCTTTCTTT. It encodes CASSPTGLVSFF. The full variable domain, rest sourced from reference TRBV11-2 and TRBJ1-1, is EAGVAQSPRYKIIEKRQSVAFWCNPISGHATLYWYQQILGQGPKLLIQFQNNGVVDDSQLPKDRFSAERLKGVDSTLKIQPAKLEDSAVYLCASSPTGLVSFFGQGTRLTVV.

The V gene is TRBV27, the J gene TRBJ1-3; the D gene is possibly TRBD1 (6 bases). Trimming removed 3 bases from V and 4 bases from J, with 10 bases in between. Germline CDR1 reads MNHEY; CDR2 reads SMNVEV (reference sequence). This CDR3 spans 14 amino acids. CDR3 nucleotide sequence: TGTGCCAGCAGTTTGCGGGGGCACGGAAACACCATATATTTT. Amino acid sequence: CASSLRGHGNTIYF.

The chain uses TRBV7-3 and TRBJ2-5; D gene uncertain. V dropped 2 bases and J dropped 5 bases, with 12 bases sitting between them. Germline CDR1 reads SGHTA; CDR2 reads FQGTGA. The CDR3 is 14 amino acids. The CDR3 nucleotides read TGTGCCAGCAGCTTATCCCTTAGTTCCGAGACCCAGTACTTC. Translated: CASSLSLSSETQYF.

This clone was counted a few times. The rearrangement links TRBV5-8 to TRBJ1-4; weak D call: TRBD1 (5 bases). V was shortened by 0 bases and J by 0 bases, with 6 bases between the two germline ends. This CDR3 region has 15 residues. Germline CDR1 SGHTS, CDR2 YDEGEE. CDR3 bases: TGTGCCAGCAGCTTGGGGGGGGCAACTAATGAAAAACTGTTTTTT. Translation gives CASSLGGATNEKLFF.

The CDR3 sequence: CASSPSAETDQPQHF. As DNA, the CDR3 is TGTGCCAGCTCACCTTCCGCCGAGACCGATCAGCCCCAGCATTTT. This chain connects TRBV18 to TRBJ1-5; D is uncertain. Germline CDR1 reads KGHSH; CDR2 reads LQKENI. Trimming took off 3 bases at V and 5 bases at J, with 14 bases between the two ends. This CDR3 has 15 amino acids. Complete variable domain (other parts from reference TRBV18 and TRBJ1-5): NAGVMQNPRHLVRRRGQEARLRCSPMKGHSHVYWYRQLPEEGLKFMVYLQKENIIDESGMPKERFSAEFPKEGPSILRIQQVVRGDSAAYFCASSPSAETDQPQHFGDGTRLSIL.

This clone was seen only a few times. This chain links TRBV20-1 with TRBJ1-1, with TRBD1 as a possible D gene (5 bases). Germline CDR1 and CDR2: DFQATT and SNEGSKA (reference sequence). The CDR3 extends over 11 amino acids. The CDR3 sequence: CSGLGETEAFF. The CDR3 DNA reads as TGCAGCGGACTGGGGGAAACTGAAGCTTTCTTT.

This sequence joins TRBV28 and TRBJ2-7; no definite D call. Trimming removed 1 base from V and 4 bases from J, with 8 bases in between. The CDR3 is 13 amino acids. Germline CDR1 and CDR2: MDHEN and SYDVKM. CDR3 nucleotides: TGTGCCAGCAGTTTATTGGGCCCATACGAGCAGTACTTC. Protein: CASSLLGPYEQYF. The complete variable domain, with remaining parts taken from reference TRBV28 and TRBJ2-7, reads DVKVTQSSRYLVKRTGEKVFLECVQDMDHENMFWYRQDPGLGLRLIYFSYDVKMKEKGDIPEGYSVSREKKERFSLILESASTNQTSMYLCASSLLGPYEQYFGPGTRLTVT.